One sample yielded the 17 T cell receptor beta chains listed below, sequenced in a study of T cells after yellow fever vaccination. A single record per CDR3 protein comes from TCRdb applying MiXCR to the 5' RACE reads. Seen here are tens of thousands of distinct CDR3 sequences, more than 10% observed once, and the top ten hold around 23%. Sequencing used CD8+ T cells not binding an NS4B(214-222) dextramer, sorted from PBMCs, obtained roughly 20 days after the first yellow fever vaccination. These receptors all come from a man in his late teens or twenties who received the YFV17D yellow fever vaccine.

J is TRBJ1-1 and V is TRBV12-3 or TRBV12-4; TRBD1 is a possible D gene (6 bases). The CDR3 is 15 amino acids. Trimming cost V 6 bases and J 0 bases, with 14 bases left between them. The CDR3 is CASSVQGMMNTEAFF. CDR3 coding DNA: TGTGCCAGCAGCGTACAGGGAATGATGAACACTGAAGCTTTCTTT.

The chain joins TRBV2 to TRBJ2-3, with a possible D match to TRBD1 (5 bases). Trimming removed 2 bases at V and 1 base at J, with 16 bases between. CDR1 and CDR2 from the germline V gene are SNHLY and FYNNEI. The CDR3 runs to 17 residues. The CDR3 sequence is CASSESGARFRTDTQYF. In DNA, the CDR3 is TGTGCCAGCAGTGAATCTGGGGCCCGGTTTCGCACAGATACGCAGTATTTT.

The V and J genes are TRBV12-3 or TRBV12-4 and TRBJ2-7; 7 bases fit TRBD2. The V segment lost 7 bases and the J segment 2 bases; nucleotides outside the gene matches: 5. CDR3 length: 13 residues. The CDR3 bases are TGTGCCAGCACCAAAAGCGGGACCTACGAGCAGTACGTC. This sequence encodes CASTKSGTYEQYV.

This clonotype was recorded a few times. This chain joins TRBV7-6 and TRBJ2-2; D could derive from TRBD1 or TRBD2 (5 bases each). Germline CDR1 and CDR2: SGHVS and FNYEAQ. This CDR3 spans 17 amino acids. Deletions cut 1 base from V and 6 bases from J, with 18 bases between. The DNA for the CDR3 is TGTGCCAGCAGCTTAGAAGCCCGGGGCTTAATCGCCGGGGAGCTGTTTTTT. This translates into CASSLEARGLIAGELFF.

There are many counts of this clonotype. The rearrangement joins TRBV14 to TRBJ2-1, with a weak D call TRBD1 (8 bases). The CDR3 is 13 amino acids. Germline loops: CDR1 SGHDN, CDR2 FVKESK. The ends were cut back, 5 bases at V and 6 bases at J, with 11 bases in the middle. CDR3 protein: CASSTGGANEQFF. DNA of the CDR3: TGTGCCAGCAGCACAGGGGGGGCCAATGAGCAGTTCTTC.

This clonotype was seen only a few times. The V and J genes are TRBV4-1 and TRBJ1-6; D not resolved. The CDR3 spans 16 residues. V lost 1 base and J 9 bases, leaving 16 bases between the germline ends. CDR1 is MGHRA and CDR2 is YSYEKL in the germline V gene. CDR3 amino acids: CASSQVGWPSRSPLHF. CDR3 sequence (DNA): TGCGCCAGCAGCCAAGTAGGTTGGCCTTCCCGTTCACCCCTCCACTTT.

The rearrangement links TRBV5-1 to TRBJ2-5; TRBD1 aligns across 9 bases. V was clipped by 3 bases and J by 5 bases; unmatched bases: 8. Germline CDR1 is SGHRS and CDR2 is YFSETQ. This CDR3 has 15 residues. The CDR3, as DNA: TGCGCCAGCAGCTGGACAGGGGCCCGAGCTGAGACCCAGTACTTC. It yields the protein CASSWTGARAETQYF.

This chain joins TRBV19 and TRBJ2-1, with 9 bases aligning to TRBD2. With V trimmed by 8 bases and J by 10 bases, 9 bases remained unmatched. The CDR3 has 13 amino acids. From germline, CDR1 is LNHDA and CDR2 SQIVND (reference sequence). This CDR3 reads CASSAGGPWEQFF. As DNA, the CDR3 is TGTGCCAGTTCGGCGGGGGGGCCGTGGGAGCAGTTCTTC.

This clonotype was observed a few times. This rearrangement joins TRBV7-8 to TRBJ1-1; D gene ambiguous. Germline V gene sequence: CDR1 SGHVS, CDR2 FQNEAQ. The CDR3 is 12 residues long. Trimming pared 1 base from V and 6 bases from J, leaving 6 bases between. The CDR3 reads CASSLELPEAFF. Written as DNA, the CDR3 is TGTGCCAGCAGCTTAGAACTCCCTGAAGCTTTCTTT.

The V gene is TRBV28, the J gene TRBJ1-5; 7 bases line up with TRBD1. Germline V CDR1 and CDR2: MDHEN, SYDVKM. Unmatched junction bases numbered 10, after V lost 3 bases and J lost 5 bases. The length of the CDR3 is 16 residues. CDR3 sequence: CASSFGRGSVHQPQHF. CDR3 bases: TGTGCCAGCAGTTTCGGCAGGGGGTCTGTCCATCAGCCCCAGCATTTT. Looking up the rest from reference TRBV28 and TRBJ1-5 gives the full variable domain: DVKVTQSSRYLVKRTGEKVFLECVQDMDHENMFWYRQDPGLGLRLIYFSYDVKMKEKGDIPEGYSVSREKKERFSLILESASTNQTSMYLCASSFGRGSVHQPQHFGDGTRLSIL.

This chain joins TRBV6-2 or TRBV6-3 and TRBJ2-7; possibly TRBD2 for D (5 bases). The CDR3 is made up of 13 amino acids. Trimming left V 2 bases short and J 7 bases short, with 12 bases between. Germline CDR1 is MNHEY and CDR2 is SVGEGT. CDR3 amino acids: CASSYNSGDEQYV. Here the CDR3 DNA reads TGTGCCAGCAGTTACAATTCCGGGGATGAGCAGTACGTC.

The rearrangement uses TRBV28 and TRBJ2-1; D unclear. V was trimmed by 3 bases and J by 7 bases, leaving 13 bases between them. Germline CDR1 reads MDHEN; CDR2 reads SYDVKM. CDR3 length: 14 residues. The CDR3 DNA reads as TGTGCCAGCAGTTTTCTGGACCCTACGAATGAGCAGTTCTTC. Residues: CASSFLDPTNEQFF.

The sample holds a few counts of this clonotype. The chain couples TRBV9 to TRBJ2-7; 9 bases fit TRBD2. Germline V gives CDR1 SGDLS, CDR2 YYNGEE. The J segment lost 5 bases and the V segment lost 4 bases, leaving 13 bases of the junction unmatched. This CDR3 has 16 amino acids. The CDR3 is CASSPRGGTSLHEQYF. CDR3 nucleotides: TGTGCCAGCAGCCCCAGGGGAGGGACTAGCTTGCACGAGCAGTACTTC. Full variable domain (rest looked up from reference TRBV9 and TRBJ2-7): DSGVTQTPKHLITATGQRVTLRCSPRSGDLSVYWYQQSLDQGLQFLIQYYNGEERAKGNILERFSAQQFPDLHSELNLSSLELGDSALYFCASSPRGGTSLHEQYFGPGTRLTVT.

This clonotype came up a few times. The chain joins TRBV4-1 to TRBJ1-1; the match to TRBD1 covers 7 bases. Germline-derived CDR1 and CDR2 are MGHRA and YSYEKL. The V segment lost 4 bases and the J segment 0 bases; nucleotides outside the gene matches: 5. This CDR3 contains 15 residues. CDR3 nucleotides: TGCGCCAGCAGCCCAGGGACAGACATGAACACTGAAGCTTTCTTT. Its protein product is CASSPGTDMNTEAFF.

This chain connects TRBV27 to TRBJ2-5; D is perhaps TRBD1 or TRBD2 (5 bases each). In germline, CDR1 is MNHEY, CDR2 SMNVEV (reference sequence). Trimming shortened V by 3 bases and J by 3 bases, and 11 bases separated the two germline ends. This CDR3 is 14 amino acids long. The CDR3 nucleotides read TGTGCCAGCAGTTTTCGGGACGAAAAAGAGACCCAGTACTTC. This sequence encodes CASSFRDEKETQYF.

This rearrangement joins TRBV4-1 to TRBJ1-2; D is undetermined. There are 15 residues in the CDR3. Germline lookup yields CDR1 MGHRA and CDR2 YSYEKL. V lost 4 bases to trimming and J lost 0 bases, with 12 bases between them. DNA for the CDR3: TGCGCCAGCAGCCCAAAACAGCTTACTAACTATGGCTACACCTTC. Residues: CASSPKQLTNYGYTF.

The table lists this clonotype with a few counts. V gene TRBV6-2 or TRBV6-3 combines with J gene TRBJ1-5; possibly TRBD1 for D (6 bases). The CDR3 loop spans 15 amino acids. Germline V gene sequence: CDR1 MNHEY, CDR2 SVGEGT. V gave up 6 bases and J gave up 5 bases, with 17 bases separating them. The CDR3 DNA follows: TGTGCCAGCAGCCCCCTGACAGGAAGGGATCAGCCCCAGCATTTT. Encoded protein: CASSPLTGRDQPQHF.